This T cell receptor (beta chain) was recovered during a study of OX40 agonist ivuxolimab in advanced cancers. The CDR3 totals 12 residues. Unmatched junction bases numbered 4, after V lost 6 bases and J lost 5 bases. Germline-derived CDR1 and CDR2 are SQVTM and ANQGSEA. Generated by immunoSEQ multiplex PCR, the TCRdb table keeps only in-frame clones and is missing some. The table lists about 73,000 clones, about 87% of them singletons, with roughly 0.5% in the top ten. Whole-study results and caveats: Among the least clonally expanded were partial responders at 0.1-3.0 mg/kg. Clonal expansion from baseline to week 6 occurred in both CD4+ and CD8+ T cells.

To note about this clone: Its antigen is not known.

The starting material was CD4+ or CD8+ T cells sorted from blood, obtained in a trial of the OX40 agonist ivuxolimab. The genes are TRBV29-1 and TRBJ2-7; TRBD2 agrees at 10 bases. This receptor was identified in an adult with an advanced solid tumor such as melanoma, head and neck, liver or kidney cancer. The CDR3 coding sequence is TGCAGCGTCACACTAGCGGGACACGAGCAGTACTTC. It specifies CSVTLAGHEQYF.